The clone carrying this TCR beta chain has just a few counts. What it binds is not known. The CDR3 covers 13 residues. Germline lookup yields CDR1 SGHTA and CDR2 FQGNSA. V shed 3 bases, J shed 8 bases, and the junction held 4 bases outside the gene matches. This sample stems from a study of response to subunit inactivated influenza vaccine. Study-level findings and limits: After each seasonal influenza vaccination, few new T cells are recruited, the authors suggested.

TCRdb called the RT-PCR reads again in MiXCR, with one record for every CDR3 protein. The sample records about 650,000 distinct CDR3 sequences, about 14% being singletons. The receptor's source is a man aged 45-60 years who received an inactivated influenza vaccine. This specimen consisted of PBMCs from blood, obtained less than 15 days before vaccination. The chain uses TRBV7-2 and TRBJ2-4; TRBD1 matches 7 bases. CDR3 sequence (DNA): TGTGCCAGCAGCTTCGTCCAGGGGGACATTCAGTACTTC. Amino acids: CASSFVQGDIQYF.